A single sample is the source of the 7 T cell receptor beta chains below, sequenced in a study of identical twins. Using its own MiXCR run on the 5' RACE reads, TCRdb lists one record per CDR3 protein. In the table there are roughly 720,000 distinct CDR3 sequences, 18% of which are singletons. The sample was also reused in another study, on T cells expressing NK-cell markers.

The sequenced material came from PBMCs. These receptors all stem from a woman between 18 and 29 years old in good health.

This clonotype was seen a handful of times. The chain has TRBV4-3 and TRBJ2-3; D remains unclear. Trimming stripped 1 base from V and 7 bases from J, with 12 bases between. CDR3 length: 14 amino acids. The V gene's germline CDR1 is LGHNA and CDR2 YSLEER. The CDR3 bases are TGCGCCAGCAGCCAAGCTGGCCTCGTCCATACGCAGTATTTT. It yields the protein CASSQAGLVHTQYF.

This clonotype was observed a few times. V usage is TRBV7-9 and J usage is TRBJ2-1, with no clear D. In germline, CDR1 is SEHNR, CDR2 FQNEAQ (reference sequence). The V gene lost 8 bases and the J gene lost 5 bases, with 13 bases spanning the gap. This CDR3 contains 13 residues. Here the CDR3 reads CASGNLGNNEQFF. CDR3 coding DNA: TGTGCCAGCGGAAACCTAGGGAACAATGAGCAGTTCTTC.

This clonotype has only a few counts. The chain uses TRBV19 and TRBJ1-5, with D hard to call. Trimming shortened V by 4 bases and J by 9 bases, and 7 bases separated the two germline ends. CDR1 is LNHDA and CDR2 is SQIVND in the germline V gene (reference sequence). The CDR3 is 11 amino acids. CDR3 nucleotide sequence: TGTGCCAGTAGTACCCTTGGGCCCCAGCATTTT. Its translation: CASSTLGPQHF.

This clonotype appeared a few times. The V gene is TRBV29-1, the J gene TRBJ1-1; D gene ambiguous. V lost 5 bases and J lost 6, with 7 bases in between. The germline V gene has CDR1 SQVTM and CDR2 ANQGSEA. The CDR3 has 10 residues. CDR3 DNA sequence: TGCAGCGTTCTTGGGCCTGAAGCTTTCTTT. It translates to CSVLGPEAFF.

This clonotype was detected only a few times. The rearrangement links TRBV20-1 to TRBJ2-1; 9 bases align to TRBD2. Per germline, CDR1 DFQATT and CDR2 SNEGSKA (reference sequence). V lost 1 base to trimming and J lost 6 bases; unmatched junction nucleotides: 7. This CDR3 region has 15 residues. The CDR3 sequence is CSARASAGGPNEQFF. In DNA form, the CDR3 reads TGCAGTGCTAGAGCTTCGGCGGGGGGGCCCAATGAGCAGTTCTTC.

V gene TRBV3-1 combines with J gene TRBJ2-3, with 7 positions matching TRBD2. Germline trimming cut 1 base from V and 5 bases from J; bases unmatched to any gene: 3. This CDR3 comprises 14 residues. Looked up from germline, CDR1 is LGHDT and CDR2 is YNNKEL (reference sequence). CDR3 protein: CASSQVTGGDTQYF. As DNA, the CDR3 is TGTGCCAGCAGCCAAGTTACGGGAGGAGATACGCAGTATTTT.

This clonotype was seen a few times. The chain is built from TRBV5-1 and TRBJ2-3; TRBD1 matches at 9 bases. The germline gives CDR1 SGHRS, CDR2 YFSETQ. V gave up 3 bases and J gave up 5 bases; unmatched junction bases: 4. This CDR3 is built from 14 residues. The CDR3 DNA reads TGCGCCAGCAGCTCAGACAGGGGGAAAGATACGCAGTATTTT. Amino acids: CASSSDRGKDTQYF.